The 2 T cell receptor beta chains presented below share a single source sample, sequenced in a study of vaccination effects on CD4 cells after COVID-19. Antigens for these TCRs are unknown. Ahead of sequencing, the ViraFEST assay grew antigen-specific CD4+ T cells using viral peptide pools. With nine to eleven days of culture completed, CD4+ T cells were isolated. Assay used: immunoSEQ multiplex PCR; TCRdb lists only in-frame clones, some missing. Of tens of thousands of clones listed, roughly 80% are singletons. Sequencing was performed on CD4+ T cells from PBMCs cultured with HCoV-229E spike peptides, taken before COVID-19 vaccination. These receptors were obtained from a human donor who received a COVID-19 vaccine.

The CDR3, as DNA: TGTGCCAGCAGTGCCAGTTCGGGACTAGCGGGGTTTGGGGAGCTGTTTTTT. Protein: CASSASSGLAGFGELFF. This chain links TRBV2 with TRBJ2-2, with TRBD2 matching over 13 bases. Germline CDR1 is SNHLY and CDR2 is FYNNEI. CDR3 size: 17 residues. Losses at the gene ends were 4 bases for V and 8 bases for J; bases not matched to a gene: 10.

This clone has a handful of counts. The rearrangement joins TRBV7-3 to TRBJ2-2; 10 positions agree with TRBD1. Trimming took 3 bases from V and 6 from J; bases not matched to a gene: 13. The germline V gene encodes CDR1 SGHTA and CDR2 FQGTGA. The CDR3 totals 18 residues. The CDR3 region has the DNA TGTGCCAGCAGCTTCGACAAAAGGACAGGGGGGGACTCCGGGGAGCTGTTTTTT. Translating it yields CASSFDKRTGGDSGELFF.